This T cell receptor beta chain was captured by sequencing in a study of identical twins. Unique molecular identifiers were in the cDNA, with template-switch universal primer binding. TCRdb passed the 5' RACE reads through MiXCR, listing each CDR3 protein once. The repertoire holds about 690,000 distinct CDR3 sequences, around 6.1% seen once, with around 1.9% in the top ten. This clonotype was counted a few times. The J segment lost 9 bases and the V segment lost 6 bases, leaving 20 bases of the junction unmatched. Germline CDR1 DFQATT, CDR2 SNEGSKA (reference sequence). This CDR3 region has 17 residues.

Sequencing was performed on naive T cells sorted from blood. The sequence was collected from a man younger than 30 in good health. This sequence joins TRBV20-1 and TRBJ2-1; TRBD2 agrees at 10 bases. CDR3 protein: CSASPALKREGLSEQFF. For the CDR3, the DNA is TGCAGTGCCAGCCCCGCCCTAAAGCGGGAGGGCCTCAGTGAGCAGTTCTTC.